This is a list of T cell receptor beta chains from one sample in a study of early T cells in non-severe SARS-CoV-2 infection. Each CDR3 protein gets one entry after TCRdb re-called the 5' RACE reads with MiXCR. The sample comprises approximately 29,000 distinct CDR3 sequences, roughly 6.6% of which are singletons, and 2.5% to 3% rests with the top ten. The sample was whole blood. These receptors originate from an adult who was a healthcare worker with PCR-confirmed SARS-CoV-2 infection or an uninfected control (not recorded which). Each CDR3 is given with its conserved first and last residue. D genes are given only for firm matches. Not all rows give a size; the values are once, few, many and, for expanded clones, a class.

abundance	v_gene	d_gene	j_gene	CDR3nt	CDR3aa
few	TRBV10-2	-	TRBJ1-5	TGCGCCAGCAGTGATCAGCGTGGTCAGCCCCAGCATTTT	CASSDQRGQPQHF
many	TRBV6-1	-	TRBJ2-1	TGTGCCAGCAGAGAGGGGAATGAGCAGTTCTTC	CASREGNEQFF
many	TRBV10-3	TRBD2	TRBJ2-3	TGTGCCATCAGAAACCCCCGGACTAGCGGGATAAATACGCAGTATTTT	CAIRNPRTSGINTQYF
few	TRBV6-2/TRBV6-3	-	TRBJ2-1	TGTGCCAGCAGTTACATCGGGTACAATGAGCAGTTCTTC	CASSYIGYNEQFF
few	TRBV20-1	TRBD2	TRBJ2-7	TGCAGTGCGCCTTCCAGCGGGAGATTGTCCTACGAGCAGTACTTC	CSAPSSGRLSYEQYF
many	TRBV7-2	TRBD1	TRBJ1-2	TGTGCCAGCAGGCCGGCCGGGACAGGGGTTAACTATGGCTACACCTTC	CASRPAGTGVNYGYTF
-	TRBV9	-	TRBJ2-7	TGTGCCAGCAGCGGCGGACTGAGTTCCTACGAGCAGTACTTC	CASSGGLSSYEQYF
many	TRBV20-1	-	TRBJ2-2	TGCAGTGCCCAAGTGGGCCCCGACACCGGGGAGCTGTTTTTT	CSAQVGPDTGELFF
-	TRBV6-6	TRBD1	TRBJ2-7	TGTGCCAGCAGTAGCGACAGGGTTGGCAACGAGCAGTACTTC	CASSSDRVGNEQYF
-	TRBV7-9	-	TRBJ2-7	TGTGCCAGCAGCCCTCTTATTCTCGGGACTCTCTACGAGCAGTACTTC	CASSPLILGTLYEQYF
few	TRBV7-2	-	TRBJ1-3	TGTGCCAGCAGCTTATCCTTGGCGGGCTCTGGAAACACCATATATTTT	CASSLSLAGSGNTIYF
few	TRBV6-5	-	TRBJ1-3	TGTGCCAGCAGTTACTCGTTTAGACAGACTGGAAACACCATATATTTT	CASSYSFRQTGNTIYF
many	TRBV30	-	TRBJ2-7	TGTGCCTGGAGTGTAGGGCTACCCTACGAGCAGTACTTC	CAWSVGLPYEQYF
many	TRBV6-2/TRBV6-3	-	TRBJ2-1	TGTGCCAGCAGTTACCGGGACCCCGATGTCAATGAGCAGTTCTTC	CASSYRDPDVNEQFF
many	TRBV7-2	-	TRBJ2-2	TGTGCCAGCAGCTCCCGCACCGGGGAGCTGTTTTTT	CASSSRTGELFF
many	TRBV24-1	TRBD2	TRBJ2-1	TGTGCCACCAGTGGTAGCGGGACTTGGAATGAGCAGTTCTTC	CATSGSGTWNEQFF
many	TRBV20-1	TRBD2	TRBJ2-3	TGCAGTGCTAGACAAGGGACTAGCGGGAGAACAGATACGCAGTATTTT	CSARQGTSGRTDTQYF
few	TRBV5-6	TRBD1	TRBJ2-7	TGTGCCAGCAGCTTCGCCGGGACAGGGGCTAGCGAGCAGTACTTC	CASSFAGTGASEQYF
few	TRBV7-6	TRBD1	TRBJ2-2	TGTGCCAGCAGCCGGACAGGGGATCTCGGGGAGCTGTTTTTT	CASSRTGDLGELFF
many	TRBV20-1	-	TRBJ1-5	TGCAGTGCTAGGATGGATAGCAATCAGCCCCAGCATTTT	CSARMDSNQPQHF
few	TRBV3-1	TRBD1	TRBJ2-7	TGTGCCAGCAGCCAAGCACCCTCTTTCGGGACAGGGGCTTACGAGCAGTACTTC	CASSQAPSFGTGAYEQYF
many	TRBV7-9	-	TRBJ2-7	TGTGCCAGCAGCTTGAACCGACAGGTCACCTCCTACGAGCAGTACTTC	CASSLNRQVTSYEQYF
-	TRBV12-3/TRBV12-4	TRBD1	TRBJ1-6	TGTGCCAGCAGTTTAGGACAGGGGGCTTCACCCCTCCACTTT	CASSLGQGASPLHF
many	TRBV6-6	TRBD2	TRBJ2-7	TGTGCCAGCAGTTACTCGGTAGCGGGAGTCCACGAGCAGTACTTC	CASSYSVAGVHEQYF
many	TRBV19	TRBD1	TRBJ1-2	TGTGCCAGTAGTATCGTGGACAGGGTCCATGGCTACACCTTC	CASSIVDRVHGYTF
many	TRBV12-3/TRBV12-4	TRBD1	TRBJ2-3	TGTGCCAGCAGCCCGACAGGGAGAGGAGATACGCAGTATTTT	CASSPTGRGDTQYF
-	TRBV7-6	-	TRBJ1-6	TGTGCCAGCAGCTTAGAGGGATCTCGAGCATATAATTCACCCCTCCACTTT	CASSLEGSRAYNSPLHF
many	TRBV28	-	TRBJ1-2	TGTGCCAGCAGTTTAAACCGGATCCCGAGGGGCTATGGCTACACCTTC	CASSLNRIPRGYGYTF
-	TRBV28	-	TRBJ2-7	TGTGCCAGCACCCAGACGGTAAGGAGCTCCTACGAGCAGTACTTC	CASTQTVRSSYEQYF
many	TRBV19	-	TRBJ2-1	TGTGCCAGTGGTTCCCGGGTTCTTGAGCAGTTCTTC	CASGSRVLEQFF
many	TRBV7-2	TRBD2	TRBJ2-3	TGTGCCAGCAGCTTATTGGCCACAGCGGGGCTCAGCACAGATACGCAGTATTTT	CASSLLATAGLSTDTQYF
many	TRBV11-3	-	TRBJ2-1	TGTGCCAGCAGCCCGGGACCCCGCAGGGACAATGAGCAGTTCTTC	CASSPGPRRDNEQFF
many	TRBV10-3	-	TRBJ1-2	TGTGCCATCAGTTGGCAGTATAATAATGGCTACACCTTC	CAISWQYNNGYTF
-	TRBV28	TRBD1	TRBJ1-6	TGTGCCAGCAGTCCCTGGACAGGGAATAATTCACCCCTCCACTTT	CASSPWTGNNSPLHF
many	TRBV20-1	TRBD2	TRBJ2-2	TGCAGTGCTAGAGCGGGAGGGGAGACCGGGGAGCTGTTTTTT	CSARAGGETGELFF
few	TRBV4-3	-	TRBJ2-4	TGCGCCAGCAGCCAAGAAATAGGCGACAAAAACATTCAGTACTTC	CASSQEIGDKNIQYF
-	TRBV18	-	TRBJ2-5	TGTGCCAGCTCACCTACGTCTCAAGAGACCCAGTACTTC	CASSPTSQETQYF
many	TRBV20-1	-	TRBJ1-2	TGCAGTGCCCGCGAGGACAGCTCCCTTGGGGGCTACACCTTC	CSAREDSSLGGYTF
few	TRBV11-2	-	TRBJ1-6	TGTGCCAGCAGCTCCCCAGGGACGGCCCTCCACTTT	CASSSPGTALHF
-	TRBV7-3	TRBD2	TRBJ2-1	TGTGCCAGCAGCCCGACTAGCGGCTACAATGAGCAGTTCTTC	CASSPTSGYNEQFF
many	TRBV4-3	-	TRBJ2-5	TGCGCCAGCAGCCAAAGCATCGGGACCTACGAACAAGAGACCCAGTACTTC	CASSQSIGTYEQETQYF